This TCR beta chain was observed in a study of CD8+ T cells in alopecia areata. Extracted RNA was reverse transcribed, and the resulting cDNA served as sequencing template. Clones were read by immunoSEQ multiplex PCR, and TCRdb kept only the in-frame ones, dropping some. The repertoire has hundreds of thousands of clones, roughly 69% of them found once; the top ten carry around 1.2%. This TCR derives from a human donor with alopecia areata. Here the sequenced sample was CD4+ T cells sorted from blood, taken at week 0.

This chain's CDR3 is CASSENVRLNIQYF. CDR3 bases: TGTGCCAGCAGTGAAAATGTCAGGCTAAACATTCAGTACTTC. The gene calls are TRBV25-1 and TRBJ2-4; D call uncertain. The CDR3 loop spans 14 amino acids. CDR1 is MGHDK, CDR2 SYGVNS, per germline. V lost 2 bases and J lost 6, with 11 bases in between.